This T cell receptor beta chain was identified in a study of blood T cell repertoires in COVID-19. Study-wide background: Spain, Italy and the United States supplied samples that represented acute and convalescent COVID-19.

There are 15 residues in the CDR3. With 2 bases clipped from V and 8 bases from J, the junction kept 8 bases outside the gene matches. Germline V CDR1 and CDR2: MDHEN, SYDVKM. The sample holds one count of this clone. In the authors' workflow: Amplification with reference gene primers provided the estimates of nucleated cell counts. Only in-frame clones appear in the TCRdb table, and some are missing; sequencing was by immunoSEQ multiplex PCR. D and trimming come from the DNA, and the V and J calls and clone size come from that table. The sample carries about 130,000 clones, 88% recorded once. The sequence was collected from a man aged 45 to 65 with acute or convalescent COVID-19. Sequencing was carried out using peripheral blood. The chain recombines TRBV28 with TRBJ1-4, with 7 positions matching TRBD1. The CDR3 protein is CASSLDRAVREKLFF. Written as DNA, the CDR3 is TGTGCCAGCAGTTTAGACAGGGCGGTGAGGGAAAAACTGTTTTTT.